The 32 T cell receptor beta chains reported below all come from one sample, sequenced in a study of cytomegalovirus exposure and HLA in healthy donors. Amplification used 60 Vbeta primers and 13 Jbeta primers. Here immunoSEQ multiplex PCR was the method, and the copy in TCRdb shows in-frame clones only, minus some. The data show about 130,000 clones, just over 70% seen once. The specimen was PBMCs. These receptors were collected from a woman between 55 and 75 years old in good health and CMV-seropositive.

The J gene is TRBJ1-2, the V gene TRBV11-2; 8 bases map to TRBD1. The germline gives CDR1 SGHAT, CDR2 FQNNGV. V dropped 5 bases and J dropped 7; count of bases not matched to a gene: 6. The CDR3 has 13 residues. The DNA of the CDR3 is TGTGCCAGCAGCCCAGACAGGGGAGGTGGCTACACCTTC. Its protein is CASSPDRGGGYTF.

The CDR3 coding sequence is TGTGCCAGTAACGACAAGCAAATCTACGAGCAGTACTTC. Encoded protein: CASNDKQIYEQYF. This chain links TRBV5-6 with TRBJ2-7, with no clear D. Germline CDR1 reads SGHDT; CDR2 reads YYEEEE. Trimming stripped 8 bases from V and 3 bases from J, with 15 bases between. This CDR3 region has 13 residues.

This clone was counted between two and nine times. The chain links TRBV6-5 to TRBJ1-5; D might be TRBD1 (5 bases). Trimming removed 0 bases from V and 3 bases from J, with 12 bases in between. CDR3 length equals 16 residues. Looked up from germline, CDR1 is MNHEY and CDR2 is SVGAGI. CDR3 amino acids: CASSYSALGVNQPQHF. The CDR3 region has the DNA TGTGCCAGCAGTTACTCAGCGTTAGGGGTCAATCAGCCCCAGCATTTT.

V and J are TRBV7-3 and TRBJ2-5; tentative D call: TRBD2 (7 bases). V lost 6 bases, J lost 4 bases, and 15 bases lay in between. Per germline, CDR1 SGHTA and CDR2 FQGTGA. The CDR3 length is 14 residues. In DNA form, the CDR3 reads TGTGCCAGCAGTCGGGGAGGGGGGGTAGAGACCCAGTACTTC. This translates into CASSRGGGVETQYF. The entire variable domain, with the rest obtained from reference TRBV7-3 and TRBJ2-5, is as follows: GAGVSQTPSNKVTEKGKYVELRCDPISGHTALYWYRQSLGQGPEFLIYFQGTGAADDSGLPNDRFFAVRPEGSVSTLKIQRTERGDSAVYLCASSRGGGVETQYFGPGTRLLVL.

CDR3 bases: TGTGCCAGCAGGAAAGAGGACAGAAACTATGGCTACACCTTC. Translated: CASRKEDRNYGYTF. V and J are TRBV9 and TRBJ1-2; D possibly corresponds to TRBD1 (6 bases). The CDR3 has 14 residues. Per germline, CDR1 SGDLS and CDR2 YYNGEE. Trimming shortened V by 5 bases and J by 2 bases, and 13 bases separated the two germline ends.

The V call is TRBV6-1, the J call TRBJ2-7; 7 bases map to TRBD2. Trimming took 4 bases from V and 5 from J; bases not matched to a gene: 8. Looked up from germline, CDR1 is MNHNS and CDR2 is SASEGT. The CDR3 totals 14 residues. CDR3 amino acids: CASSGRGILDEQYF. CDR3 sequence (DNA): TGTGCCAGCAGTGGGCGGGGGATCCTCGACGAGCAGTACTTC.

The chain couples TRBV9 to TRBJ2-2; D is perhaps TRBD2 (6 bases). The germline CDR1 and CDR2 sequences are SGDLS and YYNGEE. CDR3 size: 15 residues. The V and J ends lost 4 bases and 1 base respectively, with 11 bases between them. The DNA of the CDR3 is TGTGCCAGCAGCCTTAGGCGGGGGAACACCGGGGAGCTGTTTTTT. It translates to CASSLRRGNTGELFF.

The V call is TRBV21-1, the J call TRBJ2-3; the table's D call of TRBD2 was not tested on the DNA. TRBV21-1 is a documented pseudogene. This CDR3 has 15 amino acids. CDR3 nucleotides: TGTGCCAGCAGCAAAGTAAGCCGGAGAACAGATACGCAGTATTTT. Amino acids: CASSKVSRRTDTQYF.

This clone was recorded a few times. This CDR3 reads CASSLRAGIRGTLSGNTIYF. The CDR3 DNA follows: TGTGCCAGCAGTTTAAGGGCCGGGATCCGCGGGACCCTCTCTGGAAACACCATATATTTT. The chain recombines TRBV27 with TRBJ1-3; possibly TRBD1 for D (5 bases). The CDR3 has 20 amino acids. Germline V gene lookup returns CDR1 MNHEY and CDR2 SMNVEV (reference sequence). V lost 2 bases to trimming and J lost 0 bases, with 23 bases between them.

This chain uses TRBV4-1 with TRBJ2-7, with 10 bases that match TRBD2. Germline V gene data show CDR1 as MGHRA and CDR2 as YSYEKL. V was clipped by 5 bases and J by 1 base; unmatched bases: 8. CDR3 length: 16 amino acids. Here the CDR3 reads CASSSRPAGGSYEQYF. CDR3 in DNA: TGCGCCAGCAGCTCCCGCCCAGCGGGGGGGTCCTACGAGCAGTACTTC.

CDR3 nucleotides: TGTGCCAGCTCACTGGGCGGAATAGCGGGGGCCTACGAGCAGTACTTC. Translating gives CASSLGGIAGAYEQYF. The genes are TRBV18 and TRBJ2-7; 9 bases agree with TRBD2. This CDR3 is built from 16 residues. Per the germline V gene, CDR1 is KGHSH and CDR2 is LQKENI. With V trimmed by 4 bases and J by 2 bases, 9 bases remained unmatched.

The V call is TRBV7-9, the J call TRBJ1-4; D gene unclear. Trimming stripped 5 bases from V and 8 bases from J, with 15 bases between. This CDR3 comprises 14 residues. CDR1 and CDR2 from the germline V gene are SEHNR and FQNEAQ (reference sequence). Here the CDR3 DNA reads TGTGCCAGCAGCCGGACCTCCGCGGGGGAAAAACTGTTTTTT. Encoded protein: CASSRTSAGEKLFF.

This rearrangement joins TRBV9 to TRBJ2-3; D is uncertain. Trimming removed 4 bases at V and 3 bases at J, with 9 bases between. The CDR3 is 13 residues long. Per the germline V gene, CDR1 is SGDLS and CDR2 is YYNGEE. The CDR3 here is CASSILGTDTQYF. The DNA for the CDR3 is TGTGCCAGCAGCATCCTCGGGACAGATACGCAGTATTTT.

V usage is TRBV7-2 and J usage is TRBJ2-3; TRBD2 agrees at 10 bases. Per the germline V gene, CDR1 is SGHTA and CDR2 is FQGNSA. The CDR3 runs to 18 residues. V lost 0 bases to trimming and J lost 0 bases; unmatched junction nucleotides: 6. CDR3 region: CASSLARSSGGSTDTQYF. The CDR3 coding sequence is TGTGCCAGCAGCTTAGCGCGGTCTAGCGGGGGTAGCACAGATACGCAGTATTTT.

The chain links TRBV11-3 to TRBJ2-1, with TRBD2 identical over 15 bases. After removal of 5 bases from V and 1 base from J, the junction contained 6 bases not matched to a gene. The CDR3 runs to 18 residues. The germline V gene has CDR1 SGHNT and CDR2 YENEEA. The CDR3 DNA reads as TGTGCCAGCAGCCCAGGGACTAGCGGGGGGCCTTCCTACAATGAGCAGTTCTTC. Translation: CASSPGTSGGPSYNEQFF.

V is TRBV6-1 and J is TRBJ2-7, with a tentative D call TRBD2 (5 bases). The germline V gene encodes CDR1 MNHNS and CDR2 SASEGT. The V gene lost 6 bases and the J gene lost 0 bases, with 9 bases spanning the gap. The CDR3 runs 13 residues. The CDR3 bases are TGTGCCAGCAGCTGGGAGAGCTCCTACGAGCAGTACTTC. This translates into CASSWESSYEQYF.

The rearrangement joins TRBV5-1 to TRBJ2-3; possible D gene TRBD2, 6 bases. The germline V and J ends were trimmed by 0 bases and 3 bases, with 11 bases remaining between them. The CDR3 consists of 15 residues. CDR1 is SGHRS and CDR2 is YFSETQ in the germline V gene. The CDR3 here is CASSLGGERTDTQYF. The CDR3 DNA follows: TGCGCCAGCAGCTTGGGGGGGGAGCGGACAGATACGCAGTATTTT. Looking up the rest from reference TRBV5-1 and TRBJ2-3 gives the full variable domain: KAGVTQTPRYLIKTRGQQVTLSCSPISGHRSVSWYQQTPGQGLQFLFEYFSETQRNKGNFPGRFSGRQFSNSRSEMNVSTLELGDSALYLCASSLGGERTDTQYFGPGTRLTVL.

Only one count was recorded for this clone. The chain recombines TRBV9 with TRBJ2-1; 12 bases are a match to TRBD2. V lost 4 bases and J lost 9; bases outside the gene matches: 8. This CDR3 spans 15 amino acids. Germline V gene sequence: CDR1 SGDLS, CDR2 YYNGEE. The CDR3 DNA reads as TGTGCCAGCAGCCCCCGGACTAGCGGGGCTAGTGAGCAGTTCTTC. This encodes CASSPRTSGASEQFF.

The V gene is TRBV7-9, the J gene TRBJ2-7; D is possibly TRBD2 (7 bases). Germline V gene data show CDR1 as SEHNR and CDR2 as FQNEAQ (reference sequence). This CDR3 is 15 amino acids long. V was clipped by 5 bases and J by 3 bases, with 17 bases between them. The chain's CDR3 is CASSGGGTTFYEQYF. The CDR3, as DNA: TGTGCCAGCAGCGGGGGGGGGACAACTTTCTACGAGCAGTACTTC.

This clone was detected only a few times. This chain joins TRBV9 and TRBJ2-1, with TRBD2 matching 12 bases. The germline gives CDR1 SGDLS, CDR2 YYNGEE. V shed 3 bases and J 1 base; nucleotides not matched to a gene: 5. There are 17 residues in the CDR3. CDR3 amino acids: CASSGLLAGGSYNEQFF. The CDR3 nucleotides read TGTGCCAGCAGCGGATTACTAGCGGGGGGATCCTACAATGAGCAGTTCTTC.

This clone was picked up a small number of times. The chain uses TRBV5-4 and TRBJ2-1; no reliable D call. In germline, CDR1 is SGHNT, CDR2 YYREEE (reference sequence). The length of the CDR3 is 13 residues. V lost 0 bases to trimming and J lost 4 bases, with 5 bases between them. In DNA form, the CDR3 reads TGTGCCAGCAGCTTGGATAGATACAATGAGCAGTTCTTC. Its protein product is CASSLDRYNEQFF.

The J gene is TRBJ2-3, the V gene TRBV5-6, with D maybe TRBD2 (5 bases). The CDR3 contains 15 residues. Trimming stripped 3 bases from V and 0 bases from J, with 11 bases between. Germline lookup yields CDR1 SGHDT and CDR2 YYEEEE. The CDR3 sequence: CASSWGETSTDTQYF. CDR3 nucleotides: TGTGCCAGCAGCTGGGGAGAGACTAGCACAGATACGCAGTATTTT.

Written as DNA, the CDR3 is TGTGCCAGCCGCAACGCCCGGGGACAGAGTTACGAGCAGTACTTC. Translating gives CASRNARGQSYEQYF. The V call is TRBV6-1, the J call TRBJ2-5; 7 bases line up with TRBD1. The J call is uncertain, as TRBJ2-7 better fits the DNA end. Germline V gives CDR1 MNHNS, CDR2 SASEGT. The CDR3 covers 15 residues.

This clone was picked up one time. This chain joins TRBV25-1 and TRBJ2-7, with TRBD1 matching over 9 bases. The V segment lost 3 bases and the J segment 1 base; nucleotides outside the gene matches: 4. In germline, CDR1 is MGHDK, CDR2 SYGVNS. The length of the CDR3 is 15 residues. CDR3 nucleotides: TGTGCCAGCAGTGAGACCGGGACAGGGTCCTACGAGCAGTACTTC. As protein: CASSETGTGSYEQYF.

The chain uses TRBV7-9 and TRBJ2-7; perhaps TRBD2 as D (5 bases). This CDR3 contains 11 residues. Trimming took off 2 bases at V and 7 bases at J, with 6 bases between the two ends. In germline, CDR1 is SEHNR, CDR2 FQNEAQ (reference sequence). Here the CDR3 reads CASSLRGEQYF. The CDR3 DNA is TGTGCCAGCAGCTTACGGGGTGAGCAGTACTTC.

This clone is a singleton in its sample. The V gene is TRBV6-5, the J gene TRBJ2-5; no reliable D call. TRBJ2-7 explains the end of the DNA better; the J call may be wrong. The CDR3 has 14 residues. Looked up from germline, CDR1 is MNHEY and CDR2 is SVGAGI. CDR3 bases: TGTGCCAGCAGTTACTCGCGAGCCTCCTACGAGCAGTACTTC. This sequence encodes CASSYSRASYEQYF.

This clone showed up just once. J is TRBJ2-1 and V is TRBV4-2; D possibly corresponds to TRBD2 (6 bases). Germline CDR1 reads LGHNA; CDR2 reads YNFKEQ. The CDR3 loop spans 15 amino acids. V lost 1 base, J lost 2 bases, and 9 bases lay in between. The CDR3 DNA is TGTGCCAGCAGCCAAGGTGGGGGGACCTACAATGAGCAGTTCTTC. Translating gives CASSQGGGTYNEQFF.

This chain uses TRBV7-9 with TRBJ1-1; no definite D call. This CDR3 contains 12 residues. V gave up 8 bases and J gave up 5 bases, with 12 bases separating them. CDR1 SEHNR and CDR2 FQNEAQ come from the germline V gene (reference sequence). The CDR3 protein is CASRMSETEAFF. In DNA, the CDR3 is TGTGCCAGCCGGATGAGCGAAACTGAAGCTTTCTTT.

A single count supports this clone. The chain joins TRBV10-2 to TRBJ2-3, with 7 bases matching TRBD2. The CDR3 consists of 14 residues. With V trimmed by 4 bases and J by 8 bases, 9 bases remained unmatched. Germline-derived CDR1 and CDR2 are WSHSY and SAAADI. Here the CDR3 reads CASSGASGSATQYF. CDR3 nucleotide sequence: TGCGCCAGCAGTGGAGCTAGCGGTTCTGCTACGCAGTATTTT.

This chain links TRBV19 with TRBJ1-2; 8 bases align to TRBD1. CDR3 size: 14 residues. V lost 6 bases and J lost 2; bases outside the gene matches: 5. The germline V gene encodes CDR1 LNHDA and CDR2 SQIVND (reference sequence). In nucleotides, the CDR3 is TGTGCCAGTAGGGGCACAGGGGGAAACTATGGCTACACCTTC. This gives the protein CASRGTGGNYGYTF.

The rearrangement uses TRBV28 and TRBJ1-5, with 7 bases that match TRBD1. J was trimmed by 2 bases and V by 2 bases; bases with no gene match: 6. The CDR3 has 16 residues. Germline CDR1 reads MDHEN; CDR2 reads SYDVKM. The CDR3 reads CASSLLQGQGNQPQHF. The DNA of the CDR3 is TGTGCCAGCAGTTTACTCCAAGGACAGGGCAATCAGCCCCAGCATTTT.

As DNA, the CDR3 is TGTGCCATCAACAAACAGGGGGTCGGCACAGATACGCAGTATTTT. It specifies CAINKQGVGTDTQYF. This chain connects TRBV10-3 to TRBJ2-3; TRBD1 matches 8 bases. V gave up 7 bases and J gave up 1 base; unmatched junction bases: 7. Germline lookup yields CDR1 ENHRY and CDR2 SYGVKD. The CDR3 is made up of 15 amino acids.